This T cell receptor (beta chain) came from a study of T cell repertoires in cytomegalovirus infection. Across the study: Matching HLA type and CMV infection were both indicated by public TCR beta signatures. Study-wide findings and caveats: Dominant in the ex vivo response were TCR beta clonotypes restricted by HLA-C and specific for CMV. Totalled public TCR beta family frequency picked out people who carried CMV plus the relevant HLA.

This CDR3 has 15 amino acids. Germline CDR1 SGHTA, CDR2 FQGNSA. From the reads, TCRdb called clonotypes with MiXCR, one entry per CDR3 protein. The sample carries around 100,000 distinct CDR3 sequences, about 17% recorded once. Comments on this clonotype: Antigen: not known. Just one base apart from a much larger clone, this may be a read error.

This TCR came from a human donor in good health (CMV status not recorded). Some clones in this sample may be carry-over from other donors' samples. The material sequenced was PBMCs. This chain joins TRBV7-2 and TRBJ1-4; a possible D gene is TRBD1 (6 bases). CDR3 region: CAGSLRGPGDEKLFF. As DNA, the CDR3 is TGTGCCGGCAGCTTGAGGGGCCCAGGGGACGAAAAACTGTTTTTT.